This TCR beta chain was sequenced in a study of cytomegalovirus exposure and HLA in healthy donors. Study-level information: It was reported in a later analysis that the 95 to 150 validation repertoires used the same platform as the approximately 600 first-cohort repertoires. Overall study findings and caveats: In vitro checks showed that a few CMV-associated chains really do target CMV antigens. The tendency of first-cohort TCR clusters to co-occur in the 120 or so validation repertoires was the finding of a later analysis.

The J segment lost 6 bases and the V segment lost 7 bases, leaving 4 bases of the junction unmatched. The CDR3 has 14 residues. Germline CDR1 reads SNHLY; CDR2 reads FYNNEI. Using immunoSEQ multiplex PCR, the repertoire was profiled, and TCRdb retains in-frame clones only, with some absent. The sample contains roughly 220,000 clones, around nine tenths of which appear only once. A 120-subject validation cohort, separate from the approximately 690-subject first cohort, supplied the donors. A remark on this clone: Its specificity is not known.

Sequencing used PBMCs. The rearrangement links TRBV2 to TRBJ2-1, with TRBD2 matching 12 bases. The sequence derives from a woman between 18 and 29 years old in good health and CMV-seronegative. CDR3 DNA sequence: TGTGCCAGCACGCAGACTAGCGGGGGCAATGAGCAGTTCTTC. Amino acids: CASTQTSGGNEQFF.